Below are 9 T cell receptor beta chains sequenced from a single sample in a study of T cells in women clearing cervical HPV infection. The data were produced by immunoSEQ multiplex PCR, yet TCRdb's version contains in-frame clones alone and is incomplete. The table for this sample gives about 15,000 clones. The sample was blood buffy coat. These receptors were obtained from a woman aged 18 to 69 with a cervical HPV16 infection that either progressed to CIN3+ or cleared (not recorded which).

Frequency places this clone as medium-sized. Sequencing ends 3 residues short of the CDR3 end; the germline J gene provides the rest. The chain has TRBV2 and TRBJ2-3, with 7 bases matching TRBD1. CDR1 and CDR2 from the germline V gene are SNHLY and FYNNEI. This CDR3 region has 14 residues. The junction had 4 bases not matched to a gene; V was cut back by 5 bases and J by 2 bases. The CDR3 reads CASSTGTVTDTQYF. Partial CDR3 DNA: TGTGCCAGCAGTACAGGGACAGTCACAGATACG.

With respect to this clone: From the germline J gene comes the end of the CDR3, since the read stops 3 residues before it. The chain couples TRBV11-2 to TRBJ2-5; D unresolved. Germline CDR1 and CDR2: SGHAT and FQNNGV. The germline V and J ends were trimmed by 5 bases and 3 bases, with 4 bases remaining between them. The CDR3 has 11 amino acids. The CDR3 spells CASSPEETQYF. CDR3 DNA (partial): TGTGCCAGCAGCCCCGAAGAGACC.

Notes on this clone: The DNA ends 3 residues before the CDR3 does, and the rest of the CDR3 is filled in from the germline J gene. The chain employs TRBV20-1 and TRBJ2-1; 7 bases align to TRBD1. Germline CDR1 DFQATT, CDR2 SNEGSKA (reference sequence). V shed 6 bases and J 0 bases; nucleotides not matched to a gene: 5. The CDR3 runs 14 residues. Incomplete CDR3 DNA: TGCAGTGCATTGGGACAGATCTCCTACAATGAG. Encoded protein: CSALGQISYNE. The full-length CDR3 reads as CSALGQISYNEQFF.

Comment on this clone: The missing CDR3 end, 3 residues past where the read stops, is filled in from the germline J gene. The V gene is TRBV30, the J gene TRBJ1-4; 9 bases are a match to TRBD1. With V trimmed by 5 bases and J by 2 bases, 12 bases remained unmatched. CDR1 GTSNPN and CDR2 SVGIG come from the germline V gene (reference sequence). This CDR3 comprises 17 residues. CDR3 loop: CAWLGTGTRGTNEKLFF. Incomplete CDR3 DNA: TGTGCCTGGCTGGGGACAGGGACCAGAGGGACTAATGAAAAA.

Of note for this clone: The CDR3 end falls 3 residues outside the read, so it is completed with the germline J gene. V and J are TRBV11-2 and TRBJ1-1; 9 bases agree with TRBD1. The CDR3 is made up of 12 amino acids. CDR1 is SGHAT and CDR2 is FQNNGV in the germline V gene. The CDR3 sequence is CASRPTGGLAFF. The CDR3 DNA, read in part, is TGTGCCAGCAGACCTACAGGGGGCCTG.

As concerns this clone: The sequenced fragment ends 3 residues before the CDR3 boundary, so the rest is inferred from the germline J gene. J is TRBJ2-5 and V is TRBV7-3; 9 bases line up with TRBD2. Germline assignment: CDR1 SGHTA and CDR2 FQGTGA. This CDR3 region has 15 residues. The V gene end was trimmed by 3 bases and the J gene end by 4 bases; junction bases not matched to a gene: 6. Partial CDR3 DNA: TGTGCCAGCAGCTTGAGTAGCGGGAGTGCAGAGACC. This codes for CASSLSSGSAET. Given in full, the CDR3 is CASSLSSGSAETQYF.

The covered CDR3 bases are TGTGCCAGCAGTGAACGGGGATACACAGATACG. Translating it yields CASSERGYTDT. The whole CDR3 reads CASSERGYTDTQYF. The chain couples TRBV6-4 to TRBJ2-3; a weak D match, TRBD2 (5 bases). The sequenced fragment ends 3 residues before the CDR3 boundary, so the rest is inferred from the germline J gene. Germline values: CDR1 MRHNA, CDR2 SNTAGT. This CDR3 is built from 14 residues. V was clipped by 3 bases and J by 2 bases, with 9 bases between them.

A note on this clone: The read halts 3 residues ahead of the CDR3 end, with the missing end drawn from the germline J gene. This chain joins TRBV7-8 and TRBJ1-1; 8 nucleotides align to TRBD1. Germline loops: CDR1 SGHVS, CDR2 FQNEAQ. The CDR3 has 16 amino acids. V was pared by 2 bases and J by 0 bases, with 5 bases of the junction left unmatched. CDR3 in amino acids: CASSLQGAGLNTEAFF. The DNA read from the CDR3 is TGTGCCAGCAGCTTACAGGGGGCGGGCCTGAACACTGAA. The full variable domain, completed using reference TRBV7-8 and TRBJ1-1, is GAGVSQSPRYKVAKRGQDVALRCDPISGHVSLFWYQQALGQGPEFLTYFQNEAQLDKSGLPSDRFFAERPEGSVSTLKIQRTQQEDSAVYLCASSLQGAGLNTEAFFGQGTRLTVV.

CDR3 sequence reads: CASSPSTGNTEAFF. The CDR3 bases that were read are TGTGCCAGCTCCCCCAGTACAGGGAACACTGAA. This chain uses TRBV18 with TRBJ1-1; the D gene is possibly TRBD1 (5 bases). The read gets to within 3 residues of the CDR3 end, and the germline J gene fills in the rest. Germline CDR1 and CDR2: KGHSH and LQKENI. With 6 bases removed from V and 1 base from J, the gap between germline ends came to 12 bases. The CDR3 has 14 residues.